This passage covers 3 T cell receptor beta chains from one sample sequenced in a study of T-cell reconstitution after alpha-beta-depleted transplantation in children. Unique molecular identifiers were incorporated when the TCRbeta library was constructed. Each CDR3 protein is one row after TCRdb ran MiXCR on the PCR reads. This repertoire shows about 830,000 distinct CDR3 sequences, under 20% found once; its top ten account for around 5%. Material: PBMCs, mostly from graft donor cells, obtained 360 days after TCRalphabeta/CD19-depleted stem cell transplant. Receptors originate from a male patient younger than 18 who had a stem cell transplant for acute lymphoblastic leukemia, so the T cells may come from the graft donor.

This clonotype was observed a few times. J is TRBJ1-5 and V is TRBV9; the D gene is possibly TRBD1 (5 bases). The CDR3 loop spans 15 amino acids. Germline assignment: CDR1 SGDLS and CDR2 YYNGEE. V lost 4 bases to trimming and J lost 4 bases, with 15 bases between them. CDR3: CASSRSGVGNQPQHF. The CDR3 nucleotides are TGTGCCAGCAGCCGTTCGGGGGTAGGGAATCAGCCCCAGCATTTT.

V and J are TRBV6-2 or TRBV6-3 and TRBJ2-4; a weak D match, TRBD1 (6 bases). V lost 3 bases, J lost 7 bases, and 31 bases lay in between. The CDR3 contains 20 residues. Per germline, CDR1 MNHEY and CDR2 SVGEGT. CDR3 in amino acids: CASSYWDSQGGLILINIQYF. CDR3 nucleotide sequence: TGTGCCAGCAGTTATTGGGATTCACAGGGCGGCTTGATCTTAATTAACATTCAGTACTTC.

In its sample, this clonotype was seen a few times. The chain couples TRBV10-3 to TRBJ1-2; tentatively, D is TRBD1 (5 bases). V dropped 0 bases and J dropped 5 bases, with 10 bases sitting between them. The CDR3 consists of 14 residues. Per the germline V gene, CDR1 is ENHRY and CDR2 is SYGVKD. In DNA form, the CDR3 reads TGTGCCATCAGTGAGTCGTTAGGACATTATGGCTACACCTTC. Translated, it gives CAISESLGHYGYTF.